These 26 T cell receptor beta chains originate from one sample sequenced in a study of tumor-infiltrating lymphocytes in primary liver carcinoma. The researchers produced TCR beta cDNA from approximately 460 ng total RNA with a constant-region primer. Three nested multiplex PCR rounds, a slightly modified ARM-PCR method, built the TCR beta libraries. Primers for the first two PCR rounds were TRBV1-TRBV30 forward primers and a C-beta reverse primer (about 10 cycles per round). TCRdb processed the multiplex PCR reads anew with MiXCR; each CDR3 protein has one entry. In the table there are roughly 70,000 distinct CDR3 sequences, 71% of which are singletons. Unsorted bulk tissue of about 20-32 mg yielded co-extracted RNA and DNA. The sample comprised liver tumor tissue from sampling region 4. The subset: tumor region T4, right-lateral pole. Every receptor here comes from a man aged 35 to 55 with primary liver carcinoma and hepatitis B virus infection.

As concerns this clonotype: An end of the junction does not agree with germline; a read error may underlie this. The chain joins TRBV7-8 to TRBJ2-7, with D uncertain. CDR3 length: 11 residues. In germline, CDR1 is SGHVS, CDR2 FQNEAQ. The CDR3 protein is CASSLSYERYF. For the CDR3, the DNA is TGTGCCAGCAGCCTATCCTACGAGCGGTACTTC.

The rearrangement uses TRBV11-2 and TRBJ2-3; 8 nucleotides line up with TRBD1. The length of the CDR3 is 20 residues. Germline values: CDR1 SGHAT, CDR2 FQNNGV. V trimming: 1 base; J trimming: 0 bases; junction bases outside the gene matches: 15. CDR3 nucleotides: TGTGCCAGCAGCTTAGGGTCGGGACAGGCAAACATTATTAGCACAGATACGCAGTATTTT. Its protein product is CASSLGSGQANIISTDTQYF.

This clonotype was recorded many times. The rearrangement uses TRBV11-2 and TRBJ2-1; D not resolved. Trimming pared 0 bases from V and 12 bases from J, leaving 6 bases between. The CDR3 consists of 11 residues. Germline V gene data show CDR1 as SGHAT and CDR2 as FQNNGV. CDR3 loop: CASSLDRRQFF. CDR3 sequence (DNA): TGTGCCAGCAGCTTAGACAGGAGGCAGTTCTTC.

This clonotype was seen just once. The chain couples TRBV12-3 or TRBV12-4 to TRBJ2-7, with 10 bases lining up with TRBD1. The CDR3 contains 18 residues. The CDR3 DNA is TGTCTCAGCAGTTCAATGGGACAGGGGCTATCTCCCCACTACGAGCAGTACTTC. Translating it yields CLSSSMGQGLSPHYEQYF.

Worth noting for this clonotype: Germline is not matched at one junction end, which may reflect a read error. The chain has TRBV5-4 and TRBJ2-5; weak D call: TRBD2 (6 bases). The CDR3 is 16 residues long. In germline, CDR1 is SGHNT, CDR2 YYREEE (reference sequence). CDR3 region: CASSSDQASVKETHYF. In DNA, the CDR3 is TGTGCCAGTAGCTCCGATCAGGCTAGCGTCAAAGAGACCCACTACTTC.

The genes are TRBV6-6 and TRBJ1-5; the match to TRBD1 covers 7 bases. CDR1 and CDR2 (germline): MNHNY, SVGAGI (reference sequence). This CDR3 spans 16 amino acids. J gave up 0 bases and V 10 bases, and 12 bases lay outside the gene matches. In DNA, the CDR3 is TGTGCCAACAAGACAGGGACAGTCGATAGCAATCAGCCCCAGCATTTT. Encoded protein: CANKTGTVDSNQPQHF.

As to this clonotype: The germline gene is not matched at one end of the junction; a read error may be the cause. This chain joins TRBV11-2 and TRBJ2-2; 7 nucleotides match TRBD1. The CDR3 has 15 amino acids. Germline lookup yields CDR1 SGHAT and CDR2 FQNNGV. The CDR3 region has the DNA TGTGCCAGTAGATTAAACGACAGGGTTGCTGGGGAGCTGTTCTTT. It yields the protein CASRLNDRVAGELFF.

The V and J genes are TRBV29-1 and TRBJ1-1, with D possibly matching TRBD1 (5 bases). V gave up 8 bases and J gave up 6 bases, with 19 bases separating them. The CDR3 runs to 13 residues. CDR1 is SQVTM, CDR2 ANQGSEA, per germline. The CDR3 sequence: CSIVRAGVSEAFF. The CDR3 bases are TGCAGCATTGTCCGTGCGGGGGTTTCTGAAGCTTTCTTT.

This clonotype has more than one count but fewer than ten. Possible read error: a much larger clone is one base away. The chain links TRBV29-1 to TRBJ2-3, with TRBD2 as a possible D gene (6 bases). This CDR3 spans 15 amino acids. Germline V lookup: CDR1 SQVTM, CDR2 ANQGSEA. The CDR3 reads CSVEGGAGITGTLYF. The CDR3 DNA reads as TGCAGCGTTGAGGGCGGGGCCGGCATCACAGGTACGCTGTATTTT.

On this clonotype itself: The junction shows a germline mismatch at one end, possibly a read error. V usage is TRBV11-3 and J usage is TRBJ2-1; the D gene is possibly TRBD2 (5 bases). CDR3 size: 15 residues. Per the germline V gene, CDR1 is SGHNT and CDR2 is YENEEA. CDR3 in amino acids: CTSSPEPEGSGEQFF. DNA for the CDR3: TGTACCAGCAGCCCCGAGCCCGAGGGCAGCGGTGAGCAGTTCTTC. Drawing the rest from reference TRBV11-3 and TRBJ2-1, the complete variable domain is EAGVVQSPRYKIIEKKQPVAFWCNPISGHNTLYWYLQNLGQGPELLIRYENEEAVDDSQLPKDRFSAERLKGVDSTLKIQPAELGDSAVYLCTSSPEPEGSGEQFFGPGTRLTVL.

Ten or more counts support this clonotype. This chain links TRBV6-2 or TRBV6-3 with TRBJ2-7; no definite D call. The length of the CDR3 is 13 residues. The germline V gene encodes CDR1 MNHEY and CDR2 SVGEGT. CDR3 region: CVSSYEVPYEQYF. CDR3 nucleotides: TGTGTCAGTAGTTACGAGGTACCCTACGAGCAGTACTTC.

At least ten counts were recorded for this clonotype. The rearrangement links TRBV5-1 to TRBJ2-7; possibly TRBD2 for D (6 bases). The CDR3 contains 15 residues. Trimming left V 4 bases short and J 2 bases short, with 16 bases between. Germline CDR1 SGHRS, CDR2 YFSETQ. The CDR3 loop reads CASSPRAGPAYEQYF. CDR3 DNA sequence: TGCGCCAGCAGCCCACGAGCGGGTCCGGCCTACGAGCAGTACTTC.

This clonotype came up a few times. This chain connects TRBV7-6 to TRBJ1-1, with D maybe TRBD1 (5 bases). V was pared by 5 bases and J by 1 base, with 8 bases between. Germline values: CDR1 SGHVS, CDR2 FNYEAQ. The CDR3 loop spans 13 amino acids. The CDR3 region is CASSHTGNTEAFF. In DNA, the CDR3 is TGTGCCAGCAGCCATACAGGGAACACTGAAGCTTTCTTT. The full variable domain, in which reference TRBV7-6 and TRBJ1-1 provide the parts outside the CDR3, is GAGVSQSPRYKVTKRGQDVALRCDPISGHVSLYWYRQALGQGPEFLTYFNYEAQQDKSGLPNDRFSAERPEGSISTLTIQRTEQRDSAMYRCASSHTGNTEAFFGQGTRLTVV.

About this clonotype itself: Germline is not matched at one junction end, which may reflect a read error. The chain recombines TRBV11-2 with TRBJ2-2; 7 bases agree with TRBD2. The germline CDR1 and CDR2 sequences are SGHAT and FQNNGV. The CDR3 length is 17 residues. The CDR3 loop is CVSSLALGGANSGELFF. The CDR3 region has the DNA TGTGTCAGCAGCCTAGCATTAGGAGGGGCGAACAGCGGGGAGTTGTTTTTT. The full variable domain, its missing parts supplied by reference TRBV11-2 and TRBJ2-2, is EAGVAQSPRYKIIEKRQSVAFWCNPISGHATLYWYQQILGQGPKLLIQFQNNGVVDDSQLPKDRFSAERLKGVDSTLKIQPAKLEDSAVYLCVSSLALGGANSGELFFGEGSRLTVL.

Remarks on this clonotype: Sequence at one end of the junction differs from germline and may be a read error. The chain is built from TRBV4-2 and TRBJ2-2; maybe TRBD2 (6 bases). The CDR3 has 17 amino acids. Germline assignment: CDR1 LGHNA and CDR2 YNFKEQ. This CDR3 is CAGSQDLGTVNTGKLFF. In DNA, the CDR3 is TGTGCCGGCAGCCAAGATCTTGGGACTGTGAACACCGGGAAGCTGTTTTTT.

Remarks on this clonotype: No conserved phenylalanine or tryptophan is present at the end of the CDR3, so a read error is the likely explanation. The genes are TRBV6-6 and TRBJ2-3, with D possibly matching TRBD1 (9 bases). The germline V gene has CDR1 MNHNY and CDR2 SVGAGI (reference sequence). CDR3 size: 22 residues. The chain's CDR3 is CTSSYPLTGGSGSRTSTDTQYL. DNA for the CDR3: TGTACCAGCAGTTACCCCCTCACAGGGGGCAGCGGGAGTAGAACTAGCACAGATACGCAGTATTTG.

Concerning this clonotype: A clone one base away is much larger, so this may be a read error. V is TRBV7-9 and J is TRBJ2-3; D is unresolved. Per germline, CDR1 SEHNR and CDR2 FQNEAQ (reference sequence). The CDR3 covers 14 residues. CDR3 sequence: CASLPNAYTDTQYF. The CDR3 DNA reads as TGTGCAAGCCTACCAAACGCCTACACAGATACGCAGTATTTT.

As for this clonotype: One junction end does not reproduce the germline sequence, and a read error may be involved. The chain has TRBV29-1 and TRBJ2-2; a weak D match, TRBD1 (7 bases). Per the germline V gene, CDR1 is SQVTM and CDR2 is ANQGSEA. The CDR3 is made up of 14 amino acids. CDR3 residues: CSVERQGLGGELLF. CDR3 DNA: TGCAGCGTTGAGAGACAGGGACTGGGCGGGGAGCTGTTATTT.

In this sample, this clonotype turned up a few times. The chain joins TRBV12-3 or TRBV12-4 to TRBJ1-5, with D perhaps TRBD1 (5 bases). With 1 base removed from V and 0 bases from J, the gap between germline ends came to 10 bases. The CDR3 has 16 amino acids. CDR3 in amino acids: CASSLGGQYSNQPQHF. The DNA of the CDR3 is TGTGCCAGCAGTTTAGGGGGCCAGTATAGCAATCAGCCCCAGCATTTT.

About this clonotype itself: With a much larger clone just one base away, this may be a read error. This rearrangement joins TRBV25-1 to TRBJ1-1; no reliable D call. Looked up from germline, CDR1 is MGHDK and CDR2 is SYGVNS. The CDR3 sequence is 13 residues long. The CDR3 region is CASSDRQSTVAFF. The CDR3 nucleotides read TGTGCCAGCAGTGATCGGCAGAGCACTGTAGCTTTCTTT.

The chain couples TRBV12-3 or TRBV12-4 to TRBJ2-3, with 7 bases matching TRBD2. The CDR3 totals 16 residues. Trimming at V came to 7 bases and at J to 1 base, leaving 11 bases not matched to a gene. The CDR3 sequence: CASIPGRSGGTDTQYF. The CDR3 DNA reads TGTGCCAGCATCCCGGGGAGGAGCGGGGGCACAGATACGCAGTATTTT.

This clonotype was recorded a few times. It may be a read error: a sequence one base away is much more abundant. This sequence joins TRBV28 and TRBJ2-1, with D perhaps matching TRBD1 (5 bases). CDR1 and CDR2 from the germline V gene are MDHEN and SYDVKM. This CDR3 spans 11 amino acids. Here the CDR3 reads CASSLVQVQLF. The CDR3, as DNA: TGTGCCAGCAGTTTAGTACAGGTGCAGCTCTTC.

Notes on this clonotype: The junction differs from germline at one of its ends, possibly a read error. The CDR3 is CASSLSWVSNQPHHF. The CDR3 region has the DNA TGTGCCAGCAGCTTATCTTGGGTGAGCAATCAGCCTCATCATTTT. V gene TRBV28 combines with J gene TRBJ1-5, with no clear D. CDR1 is MDHEN, CDR2 SYDVKM, per germline. CDR3 length: 15 amino acids.

In its sample, this clonotype was seen many times. The chain uses TRBV5-5 and TRBJ2-5, with D possibly matching TRBD2 (7 bases). Germline V lookup: CDR1 SGHKS, CDR2 YYEKEE (reference sequence). This CDR3 is built from 14 residues. Trimming stripped 6 bases from V and 4 bases from J, with 16 bases between. This chain's CDR3 is CASTWGGRGETQYF. The CDR3 DNA follows: TGTGCCAGCACCTGGGGGGGGCGCGGAGAGACCCAGTACTTC.

The V gene is TRBV6-6, the J gene TRBJ1-3; D unresolved. The CDR3 loop spans 15 amino acids. Trimming removed 0 bases at V and 1 base at J, with 7 bases between. Looked up from germline, CDR1 is MNHNY and CDR2 is SVGAGI (reference sequence). The CDR3 reads CASSYSIASGNTIYF. Here the CDR3 DNA reads TGTGCCAGCAGTTACTCGATAGCATCTGGAAACACCATATATTTT.

In the case of this clonotype: The final CDR3 position lacks the conserved phenylalanine or tryptophan, pointing to a likely read error. The rearrangement uses TRBV29-1 and TRBJ2-7; TRBD2 is a possible D gene (5 bases). V was shortened by 0 bases and J by 0 bases, with 12 bases between the two germline ends. Looked up from germline, CDR1 is SQVTM and CDR2 is ANQGSEA. The CDR3 is 15 residues long. CDR3 sequence reads: CSVEDPEGSSYEQYL. DNA of the CDR3: TGCAGCGTTGAAGATCCAGAAGGGAGCTCCTACGAGCAGTACCTC.